These T cell receptor beta chains were read from a single sample in a study of OX40 agonist ivuxolimab in advanced cancers. This table comes from immunoSEQ multiplex PCR, and its TCRdb copy is limited to in-frame clones, with some not included. The table includes tens of thousands of clones, around 90% detected once. Sequenced here: CD4+ or CD8+ T cells sorted from blood, sampled in a trial of the OX40 agonist ivuxolimab. The source is an adult with an advanced solid tumor such as melanoma, head and neck, liver or kidney cancer. Both conserved end residues are part of each CDR3. A D gene is named only where the DNA matches it firmly. Part of the rows lack a size; the others show once, few, many or a class for expanded clones.

D gene: NA
J gene: TRBJ2-3
V gene: TRBV19
CDR3 length: 11
clone size: NA
CDR3 protein: CASREADTQYF
CDR3 DNA: TGTGCCAGTAGGGAGGCAGATACGCAGTATTTT

D gene: TRBD1
J gene: TRBJ1-4
V gene: TRBV25-1
CDR3 length: 14
clone size: NA
CDR3 protein: CASESDRASEKLFF
CDR3 DNA: TGTGCCAGCGAGTCGGACAGGGCGAGTGAAAAACTGTTTTTT

D gene: NA
J gene: TRBJ2-1
V gene: TRBV28
CDR3 length: 19
clone size: once
CDR3 protein: CASSSLPIYQIRDHNEQFF
CDR3 DNA: TGTGCCAGCAGTTCTTTACCAATATACCAGATACGGGACCACAATGAGCAGTTCTTC

D gene: NA
J gene: TRBJ2-1
V gene: TRBV7-3
CDR3 length: 13
clone size: NA
CDR3 protein: CASSLAAYNEQFF
CDR3 DNA: TGTGCCAGCAGCTTGGCTGCCTACAATGAGCAGTTCTTC

D gene: TRBD1
J gene: TRBJ1-5
V gene: TRBV2
CDR3 length: 15
clone size: NA
CDR3 protein: CASDQDREGNQPQHF
CDR3 DNA: TGTGCCAGCGATCAGGACAGGGAGGGCAATCAGCCCCAGCATTTT

D gene: NA
J gene: TRBJ2-7
V gene: TRBV30
CDR3 length: 12
clone size: once
CDR3 protein: CACSVSGYEQYF
CDR3 DNA: TGTGCCTGCTCCGTTTCGGGTTACGAGCAGTACTTC

D gene: TRBD1
J gene: TRBJ2-3
V gene: TRBV19
CDR3 length: 13
clone size: NA
CDR3 protein: CASSGTGIDTQYF
CDR3 DNA: TGTGCCAGTAGCGGGACAGGGATAGATACGCAGTATTTT

D gene: NA
J gene: TRBJ1-1
V gene: TRBV30
CDR3 length: 11
clone size: NA
CDR3 protein: CAWTGVTEAFF
CDR3 DNA: TGTGCCTGGACCGGGGTCACTGAAGCTTTCTTT

D gene: NA
J gene: TRBJ2-5
V gene: TRBV4-2
CDR3 length: 15
clone size: NA
CDR3 protein: CASSQDLGGHQTQYF
CDR3 DNA: TGTGCCAGCAGCCAAGATTTGGGGGGCCATCAGACCCAGTACTTC

D gene: NA
J gene: TRBJ1-4
V gene: TRBV30
CDR3 length: 11
clone size: NA
CDR3 protein: CAWSVREKLFF
CDR3 DNA: TGTGCCTGGAGTGTACGAGAAAAACTGTTTTTT

D gene: NA
J gene: TRBJ1-1
V gene: TRBV7-9
CDR3 length: 12
clone size: NA
CDR3 protein: CASSFFNAEAFF
CDR3 DNA: TGTGCCAGCAGCTTTTTTAACGCTGAAGCTTTCTTT

D gene: NA
J gene: TRBJ2-3
V gene: TRBV5-6
CDR3 length: 14
clone size: NA
CDR3 protein: CASSFQPSTDTQYF
CDR3 DNA: TGTGCCAGCAGCTTTCAGCCTAGCACAGATACGCAGTATTTT

D gene: NA
J gene: TRBJ1-2
V gene: TRBV7-2
CDR3 length: 16
clone size: NA
CDR3 protein: CASSLIRTPYLYGYTF
CDR3 DNA: TGTGCCAGCAGCTTAATTCGAACACCTTATCTTTATGGCTACACCTTC

D gene: NA
J gene: TRBJ2-1
V gene: TRBV5-1
CDR3 length: 18
clone size: NA
CDR3 protein: CASSLGPTTSLSYNEQFF
CDR3 DNA: TGCGCCAGCAGCTTAGGCCCCACTACCAGCCTTTCCTACAATGAGCAGTTCTTC

D gene: NA
J gene: TRBJ2-5
V gene: TRBV19
CDR3 length: 14
clone size: few
CDR3 protein: CASSSQGGQETQYF
CDR3 DNA: TGTGCCAGTAGTAGCCAGGGGGGACAAGAGACCCAGTACTTC

D gene: NA
J gene: TRBJ2-3
V gene: TRBV7-2
CDR3 length: 14
clone size: NA
CDR3 protein: CASSFPGPTDTQYF
CDR3 DNA: TGTGCCAGCAGCTTTCCGGGACCCACAGATACGCAGTATTTT

D gene: NA
J gene: TRBJ1-1
V gene: TRBV28
CDR3 length: 16
clone size: few
CDR3 protein: CASSLGGALIDTEAFF
CDR3 DNA: TGTGCCAGCAGTTTAGGGGGGGCCTTGATAGACACTGAAGCTTTCTTT

D gene: NA
J gene: TRBJ2-1
V gene: TRBV30
CDR3 length: 14
clone size: NA
CDR3 protein: CAWSVMDNYNEQFF
CDR3 DNA: TGTGCCTGGAGTGTTATGGATAACTACAATGAGCAGTTCTTC

D gene: NA
J gene: TRBJ2-7
V gene: TRBV5-1
CDR3 length: 15
clone size: NA
CDR3 protein: CASSLDGQAAYEQYF
CDR3 DNA: TGCGCCAGCAGCTTGGATGGGCAGGCTGCCTACGAGCAGTACTTC

D gene: TRBD2
J gene: TRBJ2-7
V gene: TRBV14
CDR3 length: 21
clone size: NA
CDR3 protein: CASSQDLVILAGAHSSYEQYF
CDR3 DNA: TGTGCCAGCAGCCAAGATCTGGTAATCCTAGCGGGAGCCCACAGCTCCTACGAGCAGTACTTC

D gene: NA
J gene: TRBJ1-1
V gene: TRBV11-2
CDR3 length: 15
clone size: NA
CDR3 protein: CASSANRDGGTEAFF
CDR3 DNA: TGTGCCAGCAGCGCAAACAGGGATGGAGGGACTGAAGCTTTCTTT

D gene: NA
J gene: TRBJ1-3
V gene: TRBV5-4
CDR3 length: 16
clone size: NA
CDR3 protein: CASSIRTGDSGNTIYF
CDR3 DNA: TGTGCCAGCAGCATCCGGACGGGGGACTCTGGAAACACCATATATTTT

D gene: NA
J gene: TRBJ2-3
V gene: TRBV18
CDR3 length: 13
clone size: NA
CDR3 protein: CASSPYGADTQYF
CDR3 DNA: TGTGCCAGCTCACCCTATGGGGCAGATACGCAGTATTTT

D gene: NA
J gene: TRBJ1-2
V gene: TRBV28
CDR3 length: 15
clone size: NA
CDR3 protein: CASSLSQDTGYGYTF
CDR3 DNA: TGTGCCAGCAGTTTGTCCCAGGACACCGGCTATGGCTACACCTTC

D gene: TRBD2
J gene: TRBJ2-1
V gene: TRBV9
CDR3 length: 14
clone size: NA
CDR3 protein: CASSPGTTDNEQFF
CDR3 DNA: TGTGCCAGCAGCCCCGGGACTACGGACAATGAGCAGTTCTTC

D gene: TRBD2
J gene: TRBJ2-6
V gene: TRBV19
CDR3 length: 16
clone size: NA
CDR3 protein: CASSFSGRAGANVLTF
CDR3 DNA: TGTGCCAGTAGTTTTAGCGGGAGGGCTGGGGCCAACGTCCTGACTTTC

D gene: NA
J gene: TRBJ2-3
V gene: TRBV5-6
CDR3 length: 14
clone size: NA
CDR3 protein: CASSSWTGTDTQYF
CDR3 DNA: TGTGCCAGCAGCTCTTGGACCGGCACAGATACGCAGTATTTT

D gene: NA
J gene: TRBJ2-2
V gene: TRBV6-1
CDR3 length: 15
clone size: NA
CDR3 protein: CASSSGTTNTGELFF
CDR3 DNA: TGTGCCAGCAGTTCCGGGACGACAAACACCGGGGAGCTGTTTTTT

D gene: TRBD1
J gene: TRBJ2-1
V gene: TRBV2
CDR3 length: 15
clone size: once
CDR3 protein: CASSQDRGSYNEQFF
CDR3 DNA: TGTGCCAGCAGTCAGGACAGGGGCTCCTACAATGAGCAGTTCTTC

D gene: TRBD1
J gene: TRBJ1-1
V gene: TRBV2
CDR3 length: 15
clone size: once
CDR3 protein: CASSVQDRGNTEAFF
CDR3 DNA: TGTGCCAGCAGTGTCCAGGACAGGGGAAACACTGAAGCTTTCTTT

D gene: TRBD2
J gene: TRBJ2-1
V gene: TRBV11-2
CDR3 length: 15
clone size: NA
CDR3 protein: CASSLRLAAYNEQFF
CDR3 DNA: TGTGCCAGCAGCTTGAGACTAGCGGCTTACAATGAGCAGTTCTTC

D gene: NA
J gene: TRBJ1-4
V gene: TRBV5-6
CDR3 length: 15
clone size: NA
CDR3 protein: CASSLGGARYEKLFF
CDR3 DNA: TGTGCCAGCAGCTTGGGCGGGGCGCGGTATGAAAAACTGTTTTTT

D gene: TRBD1
J gene: TRBJ2-3
V gene: TRBV6-1
CDR3 length: 16
clone size: NA
CDR3 protein: CASSELGQGIPDTQYF
CDR3 DNA: TGTGCCAGCAGTGAATTGGGACAGGGGATCCCAGATACGCAGTATTTT

D gene: TRBD1
J gene: TRBJ1-1
V gene: TRBV5-6
CDR3 length: 14
clone size: NA
CDR3 protein: CASSSTGGNTEAFF
CDR3 DNA: TGTGCCAGCAGCTCAACAGGGGGCAACACTGAAGCTTTCTTT

D gene: NA
J gene: TRBJ1-4
V gene: TRBV7-2
CDR3 length: 13
clone size: NA
CDR3 protein: CASSLRLREKLFF
CDR3 DNA: TGTGCCAGCAGCTTAAGACTACGTGAAAAACTGTTTTTT

D gene: NA
J gene: TRBJ2-5
V gene: TRBV4-2
CDR3 length: 15
clone size: NA
CDR3 protein: CASSTQPGAQETQYF
CDR3 DNA: TGTGCCAGCAGCACACAACCGGGGGCTCAAGAGACCCAGTACTTC

D gene: NA
J gene: TRBJ1-1
V gene: TRBV28
CDR3 length: 12
clone size: NA
CDR3 protein: CASSLQNTEAFF
CDR3 DNA: TGTGCCAGCAGTTTACAGAACACTGAAGCTTTCTTT

D gene: TRBD1
J gene: TRBJ1-2
V gene: TRBV6-1
CDR3 length: 15
clone size: NA
CDR3 protein: CASSRASTGLYGYTF
CDR3 DNA: TGTGCCAGCAGTCGAGCTTCGACAGGGCTATATGGCTACACCTTC

D gene: NA
J gene: TRBJ1-4
V gene: TRBV7-2
CDR3 length: 14
clone size: once
CDR3 protein: CASSLGLTNEKLFF
CDR3 DNA: TGTGCCAGCAGCTTAGGACTAACTAATGAAAAACTGTTTTTT

D gene: NA
J gene: TRBJ1-5
V gene: TRBV19
CDR3 length: 14
clone size: NA
CDR3 protein: CASSLEHKDQPQHF
CDR3 DNA: TGTGCCAGTAGTCTAGAGCACAAAGATCAGCCCCAGCATTTT

D gene: NA
J gene: TRBJ2-7
V gene: TRBV30
CDR3 length: 12
clone size: NA
CDR3 protein: CAWSVGTYEQYF
CDR3 DNA: TGTGCCTGGAGTGTAGGGACTTACGAGCAGTACTTC

D gene: NA
J gene: TRBJ1-1
V gene: TRBV28
CDR3 length: 14
clone size: NA
CDR3 protein: CASSPPDLNTEAFF
CDR3 DNA: TGTGCCAGCAGTCCTCCGGACCTGAACACTGAAGCTTTCTTT

D gene: NA
J gene: TRBJ1-2
V gene: TRBV30
CDR3 length: 14
clone size: NA
CDR3 protein: CAWSSPLALGGYTF
CDR3 DNA: TGTGCCTGGAGTTCACCTTTGGCCTTAGGTGGCTACACCTTC

D gene: TRBD1
J gene: TRBJ1-5
V gene: TRBV5-8
CDR3 length: 14
clone size: NA
CDR3 protein: CASSPRTGNQPQHF
CDR3 DNA: TGTGCCAGCAGCCCACGGACAGGGAATCAGCCCCAGCATTTT

D gene: NA
J gene: TRBJ2-5
V gene: TRBV20-1
CDR3 length: 11
clone size: NA
CDR3 protein: CSARVGETQYF
CDR3 DNA: TGCAGTGCTAGGGTTGGAGAGACCCAGTACTTC

D gene: NA
J gene: TRBJ2-7
V gene: TRBV6-5
CDR3 length: 16
clone size: NA
CDR3 protein: CASSYSIFGSTYEQYF
CDR3 DNA: TGTGCCAGCAGTTACTCGATCTTCGGCAGCACCTACGAGCAGTACTTC

D gene: NA
J gene: TRBJ1-6
V gene: TRBV5-1
CDR3 length: 15
clone size: once
CDR3 protein: CASSLSQNYNSPLHF
CDR3 DNA: TGCGCCAGCAGCTTGTCGCAGAATTATAATTCACCCCTCCACTTT

D gene: NA
J gene: TRBJ2-1
V gene: TRBV14
CDR3 length: 15
clone size: NA
CDR3 protein: CASSRLLASDREQFF
CDR3 DNA: TGTGCCAGCAGCCGGCTACTGGCCTCGGATCGGGAGCAGTTCTTC

D gene: TRBD2
J gene: TRBJ2-5
V gene: TRBV5-1
CDR3 length: 16
clone size: NA
CDR3 protein: CASSPSGRLAGETQYF
CDR3 DNA: TGCGCCAGCAGCCCGTCGGGCAGACTAGCGGGAGAGACCCAGTACTTC

D gene: NA
J gene: TRBJ2-7
V gene: TRBV30
CDR3 length: 12
clone size: NA
CDR3 protein: CAWSVSSYEQYF
CDR3 DNA: TGTGCCTGGAGTGTAAGTAGCTACGAGCAGTACTTC

D gene: NA
J gene: TRBJ1-6
V gene: TRBV25-1
CDR3 length: 9
clone size: NA
CDR3 protein: CASRGPLHF
CDR3 DNA: TGTGCCAGCCGAGGGCCCCTCCACTTT

D gene: NA
J gene: TRBJ2-5
V gene: TRBV20-1
CDR3 length: 11
clone size: few
CDR3 protein: CSAMSGETQYF
CDR3 DNA: TGCAGTGCTATGTCGGGAGAGACCCAGTACTTC

D gene: NA
J gene: TRBJ1-4
V gene: TRBV27
CDR3 length: 14
clone size: NA
CDR3 protein: CASSLRGGGEKLFF
CDR3 DNA: TGTGCCAGCAGTTTAAGAGGGGGTGGTGAAAAACTGTTTTTT

D gene: NA
J gene: TRBJ1-2
V gene: TRBV18
CDR3 length: 13
clone size: NA
CDR3 protein: CASSGLSDYGYTF
CDR3 DNA: TGTGCCAGCTCGGGACTTTCGGACTATGGCTACACCTTC

D gene: TRBD1
J gene: TRBJ1-5
V gene: TRBV5-8
CDR3 length: 15
clone size: once
CDR3 protein: CASSLEGQGGQPQHF
CDR3 DNA: TGTGCCAGCAGCTTGGAGGGACAGGGTGGCCAGCCCCAGCATTTT

D gene: NA
J gene: TRBJ1-6
V gene: TRBV9
CDR3 length: 15
clone size: NA
CDR3 protein: CASSGLSSYNSPLHF
CDR3 DNA: TGTGCCAGCAGCGGGCTGAGCTCCTATAATTCACCCCTCCACTTT

D gene: NA
J gene: TRBJ1-3
V gene: TRBV27
CDR3 length: 15
clone size: NA
CDR3 protein: CASRLDRFSGNTIYF
CDR3 DNA: TGTGCCAGCAGACTAGACAGGTTCTCTGGAAACACCATATATTTT

D gene: NA
J gene: TRBJ2-1
V gene: TRBV10-3
CDR3 length: 15
clone size: NA
CDR3 protein: CATLGDPAPRNEQFF
CDR3 DNA: TGTGCCACCCTAGGGGACCCCGCGCCGAGAAATGAGCAGTTCTTC